This T cell receptor beta chain was recovered during a study of T cells in Graves' hyperthyroidism and ophthalmopathy. Study summary: Peripheral blood was taken when the disease was first diagnosed, before any treatment began. Study results and limitations: Classification by a 13 V-J model distinguished ophthalmopathy from stable hyperthyroidism.

Hyperthyroidism was newly diagnosed in patients aged 18 to 65 (duration under 2 months). The V end was cut by 4 bases, the J end by 5 bases, with 11 bases between. Per the germline V gene, CDR1 is DFQATT and CDR2 is SNEGSKA (reference sequence). There are 12 residues in the CDR3. This clonotype has a count of ten or more. The target antigen is unknown. RNA transcripts were the template for amplifying TCR beta CDR3 regions. First-round RT-PCR of the TCR CDR3 relied on the HTBI primer set. A single record per CDR3 protein comes from TCRdb applying MiXCR to the multiplex PCR reads. The repertoire holds about 420,000 distinct CDR3 sequences, with roughly 14% as singletons.

The sequencing sample was made of blood. V gene TRBV20-1 combines with J gene TRBJ2-5; a possible D gene is TRBD1 (6 bases). This TCR was recovered from a woman aged 18-29 years with Graves' hyperthyroidism. The chain's CDR3 is CSAITGWETQYF. The DNA of the CDR3 is TGCAGTGCTATCACAGGGTGGGAGACCCAGTACTTC.